A selection of T cell receptor beta chains follows, all from one sample in a study of CD4 T cells in relation to SARS-CoV-2 and coronaviruses. The table came from immunoSEQ multiplex PCR; TCRdb's copy has only in-frame clones and leaves some out. In the table there are 15,000 or so clones, 70% to 80% of which are singletons. The antigens these receptors bind are not known. The specimen was CD4+ T cells from PBMCs, cultured in vitro. These receptors were taken from a human donor in good health. Each CDR3 is given with its conserved first and last residue. The D gene is left open where the match is weak. Part of the rows lack a size; the others show once, few, many or a class for expanded clones.

cdr3_nt	cdr3_aa	v_call	j_call	d_call	clone_size
TGTGCCAGCAGTTTCCAATATAATTCACCCCTCCACTTT	CASSFQYNSPLHF	TRBV12-3/TRBV12-4	TRBJ1-6	NA	NA
TGTGCCAGCAGGGATCGCGGGGGCAGCACAGATACGCAGTATTTT	CASRDRGGSTDTQYF	TRBV6-4	TRBJ2-3	NA	NA
TGTGCCAGCAGTTTCAGGGGTTCCGGGGAGCTGTTTTTT	CASSFRGSGELFF	TRBV12-3/TRBV12-4	TRBJ2-2	NA	NA
TGTGCCAGCAGCCTCGGTCGTAACTACGAGCAGTACTTC	CASSLGRNYEQYF	TRBV3-1/TRBV3-2	TRBJ2-7	NA	NA
TGTGCCAGCAGTTTAGAACAGGGGAATCAGCCCCAGCATTTT	CASSLEQGNQPQHF	TRBV28	TRBJ1-5	TRBD1	once
TGTGCCAGTAGTATCGTGGCGTTAGGCGAGCAGTACTTC	CASSIVALGEQYF	TRBV19	TRBJ2-7	NA	few
TGCACCAGCAGCCAAGATGCAGGGGGCAATCAGCCCCAGCATTTT	CTSSQDAGGNQPQHF	TRBV1	TRBJ1-5	NA	NA
TGTGCCAGCAGTGAATTTCAGGGGTGGGAGACCCAGTACTTC	CASSEFQGWETQYF	TRBV6-1	TRBJ2-5	NA	NA
TGTGCCAGCAGCGTAGCCTCCACAGATACGCAGTATTTT	CASSVASTDTQYF	TRBV9	TRBJ2-3	NA	NA
TGTGCCAGCAGTTACACGGACTCCTCGGGCGGTACGCAGTATTTT	CASSYTDSSGGTQYF	TRBV6-5	TRBJ2-3	NA	once
TGCAGCGTGGCCCGGGACAGGGGTTTGCGCACTGAAGCTTTCTTT	CSVARDRGLRTEAFF	TRBV29-1	TRBJ1-1	TRBD1	NA
TGTGCAAGTCGCTTAAGCGGAAACACTGAAGCTTTCTTT	CASRLSGNTEAFF	TRBV12-2	TRBJ1-1	NA	NA
TGTGCCAGTACCCGGGGGGGTCCAGGGGGCGCAGACTATGGCTACACCTTC	CASTRGGPGGADYGYTF	TRBV19	TRBJ1-2	TRBD1	NA
TGCGCCAGCATCGAAACAGGGGCAGATACGCAGTATTTT	CASIETGADTQYF	TRBV5-1	TRBJ2-3	TRBD1	once
TGTGCCAGCTCATCGGGACAGGGGTTGGGGACCCAGTACTTC	CASSSGQGLGTQYF	TRBV18	TRBJ2-5	TRBD1	NA
TGTGCCAGCAGAAGGACTAGCGGGGGGGCGAACACAGATACGCAGTATTTT	CASRRTSGGANTDTQYF	TRBV2	TRBJ2-3	TRBD2	NA
TGTGCCAGCAGTGAAGCAGGGACAGGGGTAGATGGCTACACCTTC	CASSEAGTGVDGYTF	TRBV2	TRBJ1-2	TRBD1	NA
TGTGCCTCGGGCGGCATGAAAAACATTCAGTACTTC	CASGGMKNIQYF	TRBV5-8	TRBJ2-4	NA	NA
TGTGCCAGCAGCTTAGGTCAGGGGGGATATCAGCCCCAGCATTTT	CASSLGQGGYQPQHF	TRBV7-2	TRBJ1-5	TRBD1	once
TGTGCCAGCAGCCGATCGGGACAGGGATTCTACGAGCAGTACTTC	CASSRSGQGFYEQYF	TRBV14	TRBJ2-7	TRBD1	NA